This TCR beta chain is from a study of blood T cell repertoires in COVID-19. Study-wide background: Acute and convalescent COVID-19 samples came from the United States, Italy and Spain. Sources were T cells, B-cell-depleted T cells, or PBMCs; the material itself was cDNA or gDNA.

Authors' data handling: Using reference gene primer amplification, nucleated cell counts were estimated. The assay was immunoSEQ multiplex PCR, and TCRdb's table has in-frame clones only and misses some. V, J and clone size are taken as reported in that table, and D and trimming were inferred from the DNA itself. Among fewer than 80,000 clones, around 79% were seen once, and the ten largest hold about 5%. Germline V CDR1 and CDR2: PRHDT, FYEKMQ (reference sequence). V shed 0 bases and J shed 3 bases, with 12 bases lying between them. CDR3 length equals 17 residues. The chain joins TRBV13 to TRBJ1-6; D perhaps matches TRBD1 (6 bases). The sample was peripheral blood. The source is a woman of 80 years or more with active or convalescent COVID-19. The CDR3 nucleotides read TGTGCCAGCAGCTTAGGCATCACGGACAGCTATAATTCACCCCTCCACTTT. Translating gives CASSLGITDSYNSPLHF. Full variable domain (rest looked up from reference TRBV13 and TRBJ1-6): AAGVIQSPRHLIKEKRETATLKCYPIPRHDTVYWYQQGPGQDPQFLISFYEKMQSDKGSIPDRFSAQQFSDYHSELNMSSLELGDSALYFCASSLGITDSYNSPLHFGNGTRLTVT.